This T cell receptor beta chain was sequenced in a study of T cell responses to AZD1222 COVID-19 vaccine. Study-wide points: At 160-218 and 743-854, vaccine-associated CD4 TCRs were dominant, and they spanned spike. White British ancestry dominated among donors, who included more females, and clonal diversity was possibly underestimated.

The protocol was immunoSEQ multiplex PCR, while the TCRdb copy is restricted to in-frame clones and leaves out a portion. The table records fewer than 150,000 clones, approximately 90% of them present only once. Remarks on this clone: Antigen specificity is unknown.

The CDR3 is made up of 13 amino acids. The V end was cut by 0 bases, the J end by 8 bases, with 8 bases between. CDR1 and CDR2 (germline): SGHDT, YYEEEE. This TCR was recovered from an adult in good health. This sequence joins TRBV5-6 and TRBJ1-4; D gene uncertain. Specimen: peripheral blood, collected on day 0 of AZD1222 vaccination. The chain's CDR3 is CASSLGIEEKLFF. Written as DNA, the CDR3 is TGTGCCAGCAGCTTGGGGATTGAGGAAAAACTGTTTTTT.